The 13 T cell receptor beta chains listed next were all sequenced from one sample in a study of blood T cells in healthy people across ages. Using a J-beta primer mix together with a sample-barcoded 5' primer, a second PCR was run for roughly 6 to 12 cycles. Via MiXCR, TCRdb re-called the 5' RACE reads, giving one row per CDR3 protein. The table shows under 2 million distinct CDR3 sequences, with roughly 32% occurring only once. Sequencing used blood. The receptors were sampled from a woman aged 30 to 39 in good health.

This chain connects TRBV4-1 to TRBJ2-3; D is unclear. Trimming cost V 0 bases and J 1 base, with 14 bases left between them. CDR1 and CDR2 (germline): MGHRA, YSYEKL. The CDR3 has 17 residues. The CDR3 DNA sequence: TGCGCCAGCAGCCAAGAAGCTGGGCCCTTTGGCACAGATACGCAGTATTTT. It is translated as CASSQEAGPFGTDTQYF.

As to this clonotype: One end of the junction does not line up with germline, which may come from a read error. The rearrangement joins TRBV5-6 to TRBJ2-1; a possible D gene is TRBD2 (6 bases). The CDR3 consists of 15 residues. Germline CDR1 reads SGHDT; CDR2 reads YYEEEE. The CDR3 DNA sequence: TGTGCCAGCAGCTTGGCCGGGGGATCATACAATGGGCAGTTCTTC. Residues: CASSLAGGSYNGQFF.

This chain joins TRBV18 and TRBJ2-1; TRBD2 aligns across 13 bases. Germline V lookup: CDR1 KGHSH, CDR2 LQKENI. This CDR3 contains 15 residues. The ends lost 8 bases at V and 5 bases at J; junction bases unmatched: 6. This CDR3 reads CASGTSGAAHNEQFF. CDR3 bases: TGTGCCAGCGGGACTAGCGGGGCAGCACACAATGAGCAGTTCTTC.

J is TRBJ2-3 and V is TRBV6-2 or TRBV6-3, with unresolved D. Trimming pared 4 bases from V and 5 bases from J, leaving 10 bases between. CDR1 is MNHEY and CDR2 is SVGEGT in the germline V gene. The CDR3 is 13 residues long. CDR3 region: CASSSSARDTQYF. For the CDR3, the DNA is TGTGCCAGCAGTTCCTCGGCAAGAGATACGCAGTATTTT.

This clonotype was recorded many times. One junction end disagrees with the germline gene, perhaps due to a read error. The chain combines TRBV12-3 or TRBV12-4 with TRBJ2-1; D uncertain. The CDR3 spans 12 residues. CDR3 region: CASSLAYNEQFF. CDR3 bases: TGTGCCAGCAGCTTAGCATACAATGAGCAGTTCTTC.

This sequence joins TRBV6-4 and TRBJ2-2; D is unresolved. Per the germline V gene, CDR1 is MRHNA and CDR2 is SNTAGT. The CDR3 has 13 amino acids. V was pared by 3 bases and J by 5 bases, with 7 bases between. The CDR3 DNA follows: TGTGCCAGCAGTGAACCGAGGACCGGGGAGCTGTTTTTT. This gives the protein CASSEPRTGELFF.

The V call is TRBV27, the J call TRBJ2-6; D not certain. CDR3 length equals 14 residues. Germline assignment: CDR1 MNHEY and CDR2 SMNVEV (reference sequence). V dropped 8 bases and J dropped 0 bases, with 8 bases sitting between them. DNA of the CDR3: TGTGCCAGCCATTTACTCTCTGGGGCCAACGTCCTGACTTTC. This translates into CASHLLSGANVLTF.

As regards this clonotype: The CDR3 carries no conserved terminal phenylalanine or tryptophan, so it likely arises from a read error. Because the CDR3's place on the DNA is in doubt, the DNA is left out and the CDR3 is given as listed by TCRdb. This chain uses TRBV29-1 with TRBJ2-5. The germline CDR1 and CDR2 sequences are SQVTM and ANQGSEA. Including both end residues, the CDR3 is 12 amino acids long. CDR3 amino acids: CSVGSGARYWYC.

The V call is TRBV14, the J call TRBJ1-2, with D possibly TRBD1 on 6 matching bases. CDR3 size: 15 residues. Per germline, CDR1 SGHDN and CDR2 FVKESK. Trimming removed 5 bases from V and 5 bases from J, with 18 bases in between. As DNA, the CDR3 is TGTGCCAGCAGCGACCGACAGGTCCTCTCTTATGGCTACACCTTC. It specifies CASSDRQVLSYGYTF.

In DNA form, the CDR3 reads TGTGCCAGCAGCCCCGACCCAGGCTACGAGCAGTACTTC. Amino acids: CASSPDPGYEQYF. V usage is TRBV9 and J usage is TRBJ2-7; D uncertain. This CDR3 comprises 13 residues. Germline CDR1 SGDLS, CDR2 YYNGEE. Deletions cut 4 bases from V and 3 bases from J, with 11 bases between.

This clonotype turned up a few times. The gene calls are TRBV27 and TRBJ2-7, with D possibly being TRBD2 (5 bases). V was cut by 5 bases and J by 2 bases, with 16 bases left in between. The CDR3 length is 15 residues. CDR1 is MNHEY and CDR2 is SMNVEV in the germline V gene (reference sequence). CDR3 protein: CASSPKPTSPYEQYF. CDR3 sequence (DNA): TGTGCCAGCAGTCCAAAACCAACTAGTCCCTACGAGCAGTACTTC.

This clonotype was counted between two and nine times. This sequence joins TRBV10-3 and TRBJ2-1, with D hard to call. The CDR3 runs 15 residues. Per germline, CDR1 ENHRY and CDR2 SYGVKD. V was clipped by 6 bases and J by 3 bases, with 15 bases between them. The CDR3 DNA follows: TGTGCCATCAGGGATACAGTGGGCGTCTACAATGAGCAGTTCTTC. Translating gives CAIRDTVGVYNEQFF.

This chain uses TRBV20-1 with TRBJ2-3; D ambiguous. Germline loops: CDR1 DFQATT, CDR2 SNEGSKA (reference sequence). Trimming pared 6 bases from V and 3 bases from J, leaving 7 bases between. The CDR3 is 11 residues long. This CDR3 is CSAPITDTQYF. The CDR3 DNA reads TGCAGTGCCCCAATTACAGATACGCAGTATTTT.